The next 21 T cell receptor beta chains were all read from a single sample in a study of blood T cell repertoires in COVID-19. Libraries were prepared by immunoSEQ multiplex PCR; TCRdb keeps only in-frame clonotypes and omits some of them. The data show more than 300,000 clones, roughly 91% seen once. The specimen was peripheral blood. Every receptor here comes from a woman younger than 45 with COVID-19, enrolled during active disease.

This chain joins TRBV24-1 and TRBJ2-2; the D gene is possibly TRBD1 (5 bases). The V and J ends lost 5 bases and 1 base respectively, with 10 bases between them. The CDR3 covers 15 residues. CDR1 and CDR2 from the germline V gene are KGHDR and SFDVKD. In DNA, the CDR3 is TGTGCCACCAGTGTTGCAGGGATGAACACCGGGGAGCTGTTTTTT. Protein sequence: CATSVAGMNTGELFF.

CDR3 sequence reads: CASRPSTADGYTF. CDR3 in DNA: TGTGCCAGTAGGCCTTCGACAGCCGATGGCTACACCTTC. This rearrangement joins TRBV19 to TRBJ1-2; possibly TRBD1 for D (5 bases). CDR3 length: 13 amino acids. The germline CDR1 and CDR2 sequences are LNHDA and SQIVND (reference sequence). Between the trimmed V and J ends, which lost 6 bases and 6 bases, there was a span of 14 bases.

The chain carries TRBV15 and TRBJ1-3; D perhaps matches TRBD1 (5 bases). The length of the CDR3 is 16 residues. V was clipped by 0 bases and J by 4 bases, with 13 bases between them. Germline values: CDR1 LNHNV, CDR2 YYDKDF (reference sequence). The CDR3 DNA follows: TGTGCCACCAGCAGAGATAGGGCGGGGCTCGGAAACACCATATATTTT. Protein product: CATSRDRAGLGNTIYF.

The V gene is TRBV3-1 (or the pseudogene TRBV3-2), the J gene TRBJ2-2; D is uncertain. CDR1 is LGHDT, CDR2 YNNKEL, per germline (reference sequence). With 1 base removed from V and 7 bases from J, the gap between germline ends came to 10 bases. This CDR3 contains 14 residues. The CDR3 DNA reads TGTGCCAGCAGCCAAGGGTCGACTGGCGGGGAGCTGTTTTTT. As protein: CASSQGSTGGELFF.

This rearrangement joins TRBV27 to TRBJ2-2, with D perhaps TRBD2 (5 bases). Germline lookup yields CDR1 MNHEY and CDR2 SMNVEV (reference sequence). The V end lost 6 bases, the J end lost 4 bases, and 12 bases lay between the germline ends. CDR3 size: 14 residues. CDR3: CASSRFGVTGELFF. In DNA, the CDR3 is TGTGCCAGCAGCCGCTTCGGGGTCACCGGGGAGCTGTTTTTT.

The rearrangement joins TRBV7-9 to TRBJ1-1; 9 bases align to TRBD1. Germline-derived CDR1 and CDR2 are SEHNR and FQNEAQ (reference sequence). The CDR3 consists of 13 residues. V lost 5 bases, J lost 4 bases, and 2 bases stayed unmatched. CDR3 residues: CASSGTGSTEAFF. CDR3 coding DNA: TGTGCCAGCAGCGGGACAGGGAGCACTGAAGCTTTCTTT.

The chain carries TRBV12-3 or TRBV12-4 and TRBJ1-6; D gene unclear. There are 13 residues in the CDR3. The ends were cut back, 3 bases at V and 10 bases at J, with 10 bases in the middle. CDR3 region: CASSFAENSPLHF. CDR3 bases: TGTGCCAGCAGTTTTGCGGAGAACTCACCCCTCCACTTT.

This clone was counted only a few times. J is TRBJ1-2 and V is TRBV30, with 9 bases lining up with TRBD1. With 1 base clipped from V and 8 bases from J, the junction kept 8 bases outside the gene matches. The germline gives CDR1 GTSNPN, CDR2 SVGIG (reference sequence). The CDR3 runs to 14 residues. Here the CDR3 reads CAWSAWTGASGYTF. The CDR3 DNA follows: TGTGCCTGGAGTGCATGGACAGGGGCGAGCGGCTACACCTTC. Full variable domain (missing parts from reference TRBV30 and TRBJ1-2): SQTIHQWPATLVQPVGSPLSLECTVEGTSNPNLYWYRQAAGRGLQLLFYSVGIGQISSEVPQNLSASRPQDRQFILSSKKLLLSDSGFYLCAWSAWTGASGYTFGSGTRLTVV.

The chain recombines TRBV28 with TRBJ2-1; D remains ambiguous. CDR1 and CDR2 from the germline V gene are MDHEN and SYDVKM. V was pared by 7 bases and J by 9 bases, with 16 bases between. This CDR3 has 13 residues. This CDR3 reads CASIASHRSEQFF. The CDR3 coding sequence is TGTGCCAGCATTGCTTCCCACCGGAGTGAGCAGTTCTTC.

The rearrangement joins TRBV18 to TRBJ1-2, with TRBD1 as a possible D gene (6 bases). In germline, CDR1 is KGHSH, CDR2 LQKENI. Trimming stripped 3 bases from V and 5 bases from J, with 10 bases between. The CDR3 consists of 13 residues. As DNA, the CDR3 is TGTGCCAGCTCACCCGGACAGAGATATGGCTACACCTTC. Amino acids: CASSPGQRYGYTF.

The chain recombines TRBV15 with TRBJ1-4; 7 bases map to TRBD1. The CDR3 contains 15 residues. The trim removed 1 base at V and 8 bases at J, leaving 7 bases unmatched. Germline values: CDR1 LNHNV, CDR2 YYDKDF (reference sequence). CDR3 in DNA: TGTGCCACCAGCAGAGGGACAGGAGGACGAGAAAAACTGTTTTTT. This sequence encodes CATSRGTGGREKLFF.

In nucleotides, the CDR3 is TGTGCCAGCAGCTTGGGGGACAGCGCAAATTCACCCCTCCACTTT. Translating it yields CASSLGDSANSPLHF. The chain recombines TRBV5-5 with TRBJ1-6, with 7 bases lining up with TRBD1. CDR3 size: 15 residues. With 0 bases clipped from V and 7 bases from J, the junction kept 4 bases outside the gene matches. The germline CDR1 and CDR2 sequences are SGHKS and YYEKEE (reference sequence).

This clone was seen a single time. The rearrangement joins TRBV7-9 to TRBJ2-7; D may be TRBD2 (6 bases). Trimming took off 8 bases at V and 6 bases at J, with 14 bases between the two ends. The germline V gene has CDR1 SEHNR and CDR2 FQNEAQ (reference sequence). The CDR3 spans 12 residues. CDR3 DNA sequence: TGTGCCAGCCAGGGTGCCGGGGGCGAGCAGTACTTC. Amino acids: CASQGAGGEQYF.

This chain connects TRBV28 to TRBJ1-3; D is undetermined. This CDR3 contains 15 residues. Germline V gene data show CDR1 as MDHEN and CDR2 as SYDVKM. V was cut by 5 bases and J by 4 bases, with 15 bases left in between. As DNA, the CDR3 is TGTGCCAGCAGTATTAACCAGGTGGCGGGAAACACCATATATTTT. This codes for CASSINQVAGNTIYF.

The V gene is TRBV19, the J gene TRBJ1-6; TRBD1 matches at 10 bases. This CDR3 has 15 amino acids. The V gene's germline CDR1 is LNHDA and CDR2 SQIVND (reference sequence). V lost 6 bases to trimming and J lost 6 bases; unmatched junction nucleotides: 5. DNA for the CDR3: TGTGCCAGTAGCAACGACAGGGGGCGTAATTCACCCCTCCACTTT. It yields the protein CASSNDRGRNSPLHF.

The rearrangement joins TRBV5-5 to TRBJ1-4; possibly TRBD1 for D (5 bases). Trimming shortened V by 2 bases and J by 4 bases, and 21 bases separated the two germline ends. Germline CDR1 and CDR2: SGHKS and YYEKEE (reference sequence). The CDR3 is 18 residues long. CDR3 sequence reads: CASSLSSVIGGVNEKLFF. The CDR3 nucleotides are TGTGCCAGCAGCTTAAGCTCGGTCATCGGGGGAGTTAATGAAAAACTGTTTTTT.

Only a few counts were recorded for this clone. The chain links TRBV27 to TRBJ1-1, with D maybe TRBD1 (5 bases). Trimming removed 5 bases at V and 6 bases at J, with 10 bases between. Germline CDR1 reads MNHEY; CDR2 reads SMNVEV (reference sequence). This CDR3 spans 12 amino acids. The CDR3 sequence is CASSGTAAEAFF. CDR3 DNA: TGTGCCAGCAGTGGGACTGCTGCTGAAGCTTTCTTT.

The chain combines TRBV3-1 (or the pseudogene TRBV3-2) with TRBJ2-1; perhaps TRBD1 as D (5 bases). V lost 1 base to trimming and J lost 6 bases, with 16 bases between them. CDR3 size: 16 residues. Germline V gives CDR1 LGHDT, CDR2 YNNKEL (reference sequence). The DNA for the CDR3 is TGTGCCAGCAGCCAAGTCGGTCAGGGTCGGCGCAATGAGCAGTTCTTC. Its protein product is CASSQVGQGRRNEQFF.

This rearrangement joins TRBV7-8 to TRBJ2-7; TRBD1 is a possible D gene (5 bases). The V end was cut by 0 bases, the J end by 2 bases, with 14 bases between. Germline V gene lookup returns CDR1 SGHVS and CDR2 FQNEAQ. The CDR3 consists of 16 residues. CDR3 nucleotides: TGTGCCAGCAGCTTAGCCGGACACGCTCCCACCTACGAGCAGTACGTC. It is translated as CASSLAGHAPTYEQYV.

The V gene is TRBV6-6, the J gene TRBJ2-3, with D possibly matching TRBD1 (6 bases). With 0 bases removed from V and 3 bases from J, the gap between germline ends came to 13 bases. Germline lookup yields CDR1 MNHNY and CDR2 SVGAGI (reference sequence). This CDR3 contains 16 residues. CDR3 protein: CASSYSGARNTDTQYF. The CDR3 DNA reads as TGTGCCAGCAGTTACTCGGGGGCCCGAAATACAGATACGCAGTATTTT.

The chain combines TRBV6-5 with TRBJ1-2; 9 bases are shared with TRBD1. This CDR3 is built from 14 residues. The germline CDR1 and CDR2 sequences are MNHEY and SVGAGI. V dropped 7 bases and J dropped 4; count of bases not matched to a gene: 7. CDR3 coding DNA: TGTGCCAGCACTACTGGGACAGGGACCTATGGCTACACCTTC. It specifies CASTTGTGTYGYTF.